This is a list of T cell receptor beta chains from one sample in a study of T cell responses to AZD1222 COVID-19 vaccine. Profiling relied on immunoSEQ multiplex PCR, and the TCRdb table lists in-frame clones only, not all of them. The table records 70,000 to 95,000 clones, under 95% of them present only once. Specimen: peripheral blood, collected 28 days after the second AZD1222 dose. All receptors derive from an adult who received the AZD1222 COVID-19 vaccine. The CDR3 runs from the conserved cysteine through the conserved F or W.

TRBV2,CASRPGQPHNEQFF
TRBV19,CASSIGLADNEQFF
TRBV9,CASSTRQDNSPLHF
TRBV5-1,CASSVNTIGLAGSETQYF
TRBV4-2,CASSRTGTSGYNEQFF
TRBV6-2/TRBV6-3,CASSTGQGVRHIQYF
TRBV18,CASSPGGTQFYEQYF
TRBV24-1,CATSDLDREQFF
TRBV4-2,CASRRASVEDEKLFF
TRBV30,CAWSVGDTQYF
TRBV3-1/TRBV3-2,CASSPRGGASEKLFF
TRBV3-1/TRBV3-2,CASSHRNRGNTIYF
TRBV11-2,CASSLEGDTQYF
TRBV28,CASSLGDRTNSPLHF
TRBV18,CASSRDRDGHYNEQFF
TRBV18,CASSPQTGRGLYEQYF
TRBV5-1,CASSLEQGGYGYTF
TRBV21-1,CASSKERRGSQETQYF
TRBV19,CASMDGGRTNEKLFF
TRBV27,CASGPQGEEKLFF
TRBV5-1,CASSSGGVNYEQYF
TRBV6-5,CASRVSWNSFEQYF
TRBV2,CASAVSGDTQYF
TRBV6-5,CASSSHPMGEKLFF
TRBV30,CASSRHPLANYGYTF
TRBV27,CASSPQVARGQPQHF
TRBV4-1,CASSQEITTAREQFF
TRBV10-1,CASSGQDGYGYTF
TRBV6-5,CASTRTGPGNTIYF
TRBV6-5,CASSLQGSNQPQHF
TRBV28,CASSQGRLTANTGELFF
TRBV5-6,CASSLQASGTSTDTQYF
TRBV29-1,CSVRAGGIGEQYF
TRBV10-3,CAISESRTSWFF
TRBV25-1,CASSEYRGYEQYF
TRBV2,CASSGTYEQYF
TRBV21-1,CASSRLGYTF
TRBV5-1,CASSLAQGDGYTF
TRBV19,CASSIGQREKRYEQYF
TRBV30,CAWRPGAGYFTEAFF
TRBV7-3,CASSLKGGAGNTIYF
TRBV14,CASSPARGWTGELFF
TRBV7-2,CASSLTPQLGYTF
TRBV29-1,CSVPSRGMGDTQYF
TRBV11-2,CASSLQRNQPQHF